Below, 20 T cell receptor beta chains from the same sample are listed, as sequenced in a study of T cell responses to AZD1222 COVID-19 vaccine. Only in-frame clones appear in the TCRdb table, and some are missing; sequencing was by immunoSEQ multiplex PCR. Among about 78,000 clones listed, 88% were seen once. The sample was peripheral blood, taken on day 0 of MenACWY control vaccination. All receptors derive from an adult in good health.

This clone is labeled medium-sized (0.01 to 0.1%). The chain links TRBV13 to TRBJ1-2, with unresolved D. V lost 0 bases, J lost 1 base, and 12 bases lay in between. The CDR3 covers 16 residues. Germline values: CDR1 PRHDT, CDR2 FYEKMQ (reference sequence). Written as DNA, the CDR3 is TGTGCCAGCAGCTTAGGGGGGTCGCCCAATAACTATGGCTACACCTTC. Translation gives CASSLGGSPNNYGYTF.

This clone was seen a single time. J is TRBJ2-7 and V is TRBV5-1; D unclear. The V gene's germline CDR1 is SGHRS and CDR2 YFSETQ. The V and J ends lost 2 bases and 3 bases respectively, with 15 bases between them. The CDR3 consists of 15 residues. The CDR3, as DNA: TGCGCCAGCAGCTTTTCCCAGGCCTCCATCTACGAGCAGTACTTC. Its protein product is CASSFSQASIYEQYF.

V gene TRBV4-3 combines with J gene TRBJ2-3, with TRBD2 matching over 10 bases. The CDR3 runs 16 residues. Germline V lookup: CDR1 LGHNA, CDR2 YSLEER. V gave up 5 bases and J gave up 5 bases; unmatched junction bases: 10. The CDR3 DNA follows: TGCGCCAGCAGCTATGACCCGGGACTAGCGATAGATACGCAGTATTTT. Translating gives CASSYDPGLAIDTQYF.

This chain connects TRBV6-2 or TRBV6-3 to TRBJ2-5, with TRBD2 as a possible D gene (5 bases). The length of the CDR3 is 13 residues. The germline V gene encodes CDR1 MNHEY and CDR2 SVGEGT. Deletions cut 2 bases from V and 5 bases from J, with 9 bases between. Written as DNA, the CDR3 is TGTGCCAGCAGTTACCGGACGGGGGAGACCCAGTACTTC. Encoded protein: CASSYRTGETQYF.

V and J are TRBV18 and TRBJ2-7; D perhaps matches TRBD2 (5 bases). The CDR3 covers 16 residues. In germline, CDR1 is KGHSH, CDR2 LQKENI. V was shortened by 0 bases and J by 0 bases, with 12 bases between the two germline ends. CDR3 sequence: CASSPPGVPASYEQYF. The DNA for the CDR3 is TGTGCCAGCTCACCACCGGGAGTTCCAGCCTCCTACGAGCAGTACTTC.

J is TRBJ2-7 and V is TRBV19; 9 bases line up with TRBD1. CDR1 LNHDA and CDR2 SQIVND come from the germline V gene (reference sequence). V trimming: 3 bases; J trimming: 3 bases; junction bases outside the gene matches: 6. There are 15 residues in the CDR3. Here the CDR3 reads CASSITGTGFYEQYF. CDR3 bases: TGTGCCAGTAGTATCACCGGGACAGGGTTCTACGAGCAGTACTTC.

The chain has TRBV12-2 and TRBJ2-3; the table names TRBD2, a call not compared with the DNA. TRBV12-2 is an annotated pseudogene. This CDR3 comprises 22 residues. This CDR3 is CASLERERAGHSTARDSDTQYF. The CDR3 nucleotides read TGTGCAAGTCTCGAGAGGGAGCGAGCCGGCCACTCAACGGCCCGCGATTCGGATACGCAGTATTTT.

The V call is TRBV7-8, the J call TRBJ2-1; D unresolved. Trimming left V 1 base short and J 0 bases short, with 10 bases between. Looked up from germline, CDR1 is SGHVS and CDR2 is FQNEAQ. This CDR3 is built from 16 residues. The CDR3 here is CASSLVKRLSYNEQFF. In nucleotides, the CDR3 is TGTGCCAGCAGCTTAGTAAAGCGTCTCTCCTACAATGAGCAGTTCTTC.

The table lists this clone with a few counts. CDR3 sequence (DNA): TGTGCCAGCGCGCCTTTTAGCGGGGGGCCGAACACCGGGGAGCTGTTTTTT. It yields the protein CASAPFSGGPNTGELFF. The rearrangement uses TRBV4-2 and TRBJ2-2, with 10 bases lining up with TRBD2. This CDR3 has 17 residues. The V and J ends lost 8 bases and 0 bases, in that order; junction bases with no gene match: 9. The germline CDR1 and CDR2 sequences are LGHNA and YNFKEQ.

Written as DNA, the CDR3 is TGTGCCAGCAGCGTAGTCGGGACCTGGGACAGCTACGAGCAGTACTTC. This sequence encodes CASSVVGTWDSYEQYF. The chain is built from TRBV9 and TRBJ2-7, with TRBD1 identical over 7 bases. V lost 0 bases, J lost 3 bases, and 9 bases stayed unmatched. Germline V lookup: CDR1 SGDLS, CDR2 YYNGEE. This CDR3 has 16 amino acids.

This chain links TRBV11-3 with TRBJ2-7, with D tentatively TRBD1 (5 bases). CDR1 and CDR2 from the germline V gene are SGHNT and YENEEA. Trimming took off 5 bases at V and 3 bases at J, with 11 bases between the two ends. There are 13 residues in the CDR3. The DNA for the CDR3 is TGTGCCAGCAGCCCGCCAGGGCTCTACGAGCAGTACTTC. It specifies CASSPPGLYEQYF. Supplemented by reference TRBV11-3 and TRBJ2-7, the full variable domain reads EAGVVQSPRYKIIEKKQPVAFWCNPISGHNTLYWYLQNLGQGPELLIRYENEEAVDDSQLPKDRFSAERLKGVDSTLKIQPAELGDSAVYLCASSPPGLYEQYFGPGTRLTVT.

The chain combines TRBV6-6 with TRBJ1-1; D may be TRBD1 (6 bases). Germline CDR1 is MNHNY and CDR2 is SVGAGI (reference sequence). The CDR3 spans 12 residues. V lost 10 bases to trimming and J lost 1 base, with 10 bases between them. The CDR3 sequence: CATGQPNTEAFF. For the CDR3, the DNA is TGTGCCACCGGACAGCCGAACACTGAAGCTTTCTTT.

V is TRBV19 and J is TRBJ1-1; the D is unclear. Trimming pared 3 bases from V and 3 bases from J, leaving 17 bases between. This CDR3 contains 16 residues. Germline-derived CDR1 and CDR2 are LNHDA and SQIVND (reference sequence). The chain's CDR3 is CASSMRPLVTHTEAFF. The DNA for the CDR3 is TGTGCCAGTAGTATGCGCCCCCTGGTGACCCACACTGAAGCTTTCTTT.

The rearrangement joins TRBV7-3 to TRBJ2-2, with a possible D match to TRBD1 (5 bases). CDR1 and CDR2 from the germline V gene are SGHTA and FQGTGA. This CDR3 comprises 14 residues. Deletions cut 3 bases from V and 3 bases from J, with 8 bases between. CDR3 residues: CASSLQGYTGELFF. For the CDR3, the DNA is TGTGCCAGCAGCTTGCAGGGCTACACCGGGGAGCTGTTTTTT.

This CDR3 reads CASSRLAGGLSTDTQYF. The CDR3 DNA reads TGTGCCAGCAGTCGACTAGCGGGGGGCCTTAGCACAGATACGCAGTATTTT. The genes are TRBV7-2 and TRBJ2-3; TRBD2 aligns across 13 bases. J was trimmed by 0 bases and V by 6 bases; bases with no gene match: 6. This CDR3 has 17 residues. CDR1 SGHTA and CDR2 FQGNSA come from the germline V gene. Together with reference TRBV7-2 and TRBJ2-3, the CDR3 gives the full variable domain: GAGVSQSPSNKVTEKGKDVELRCDPISGHTALYWYRQSLGQGLEFLIYFQGNSAPDKSGLPSDRFSAERTGGSVSTLTIQRTQQEDSAVYLCASSRLAGGLSTDTQYFGPGTRLTVL.

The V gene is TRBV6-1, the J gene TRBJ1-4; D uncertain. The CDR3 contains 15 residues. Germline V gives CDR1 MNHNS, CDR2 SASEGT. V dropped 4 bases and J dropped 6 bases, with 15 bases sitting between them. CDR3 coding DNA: TGTGCCAGCAGTGGAGGAACAGAAATTCATGAAAAACTGTTTTTT. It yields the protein CASSGGTEIHEKLFF.

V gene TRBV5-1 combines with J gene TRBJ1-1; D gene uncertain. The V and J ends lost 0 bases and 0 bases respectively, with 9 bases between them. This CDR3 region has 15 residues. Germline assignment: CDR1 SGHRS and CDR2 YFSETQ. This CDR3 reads CASSLGREMNTEAFF. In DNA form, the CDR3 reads TGCGCCAGCAGCTTGGGGAGGGAAATGAACACTGAAGCTTTCTTT. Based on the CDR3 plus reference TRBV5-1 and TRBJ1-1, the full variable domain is KAGVTQTPRYLIKTRGQQVTLSCSPISGHRSVSWYQQTPGQGLQFLFEYFSETQRNKGNFPGRFSGRQFSNSRSEMNVSTLELGDSALYLCASSLGREMNTEAFFGQGTRLTVV.

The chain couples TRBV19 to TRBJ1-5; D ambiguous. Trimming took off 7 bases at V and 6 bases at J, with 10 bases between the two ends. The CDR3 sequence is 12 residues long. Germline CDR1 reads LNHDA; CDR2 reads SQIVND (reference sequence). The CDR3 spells CASMGSGQPQHF. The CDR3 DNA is TGTGCCAGTATGGGGTCGGGTCAGCCCCAGCATTTT.

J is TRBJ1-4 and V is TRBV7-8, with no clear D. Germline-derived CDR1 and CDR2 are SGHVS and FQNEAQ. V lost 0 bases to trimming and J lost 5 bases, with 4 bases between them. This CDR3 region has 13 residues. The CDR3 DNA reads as TGTGCCAGCAGCTTAGCCGGAAATGAAAAACTGTTTTTT. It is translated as CASSLAGNEKLFF. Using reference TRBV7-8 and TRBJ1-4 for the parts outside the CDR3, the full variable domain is GAGVSQSPRYKVAKRGQDVALRCDPISGHVSLFWYQQALGQGPEFLTYFQNEAQLDKSGLPSDRFFAERPEGSVSTLKIQRTQQEDSAVYLCASSLAGNEKLFFGSGTQLSVL.

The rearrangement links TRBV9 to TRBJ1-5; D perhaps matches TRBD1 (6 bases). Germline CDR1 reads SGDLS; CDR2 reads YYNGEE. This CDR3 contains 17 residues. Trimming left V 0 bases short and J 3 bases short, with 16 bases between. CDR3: CASSVGFIKGDNQPQHF. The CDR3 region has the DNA TGTGCCAGCAGCGTAGGATTTATTAAGGGGGACAATCAGCCCCAGCATTTT.